Listed below are T cell receptor beta chains from one sample, sequenced in a study of T cell responses to AZD1222 COVID-19 vaccine. The protocol was immunoSEQ multiplex PCR, while the TCRdb copy is restricted to in-frame clones and leaves out a portion. This sample has 50,000 to 65,000 clones, with around 82% found just once. Specimen: peripheral blood, collected 28 days after the second AZD1222 dose. These receptors were taken from an adult who received the AZD1222 COVID-19 vaccine. Both conserved end residues are part of each CDR3. The D gene is left open where the match is weak. Clone size is shown for a subset of rows, as once, few, many or a class of expanded clone.

abundance: -
j_gene: TRBJ1-6
v_gene: TRBV19
d_gene: -
CDR3aa: CASSVGTQSSYNSPLHF
CDR3nt: TGTGCCAGTAGTGTTGGCACCCAAAGCTCCTATAATTCACCCCTCCACTTT

abundance: -
j_gene: TRBJ2-2
v_gene: TRBV2
d_gene: TRBD2
CDR3aa: CASSEMVAGVTGELFF
CDR3nt: TGTGCCAGCAGTGAAATGGTAGCGGGAGTTACCGGGGAGCTGTTTTTT

abundance: -
j_gene: TRBJ2-5
v_gene: TRBV24-1
d_gene: -
CDR3aa: CATSDSGGLETQYF
CDR3nt: TGTGCCACCAGTGACTCTGGGGGTCTAGAGACCCAGTACTTC

abundance: -
j_gene: TRBJ2-1
v_gene: TRBV6-2/TRBV6-3
d_gene: TRBD1
CDR3aa: CASSYGDRGLLNEQFF
CDR3nt: TGTGCCAGCAGTTACGGGGACAGGGGGCTATTAAATGAGCAGTTCTTC

abundance: -
j_gene: TRBJ2-1
v_gene: TRBV6-5
d_gene: -
CDR3aa: CASSYGVGMQFF
CDR3nt: TGTGCCAGCAGTTACGGCGTCGGGATGCAGTTCTTC

abundance: once
j_gene: TRBJ2-7
v_gene: TRBV5-6
d_gene: -
CDR3aa: CASSLDLALASYEQYF
CDR3nt: TGTGCCAGCAGCTTGGATCTAGCCCTTGCCTCCTACGAGCAGTACTTC

abundance: -
j_gene: TRBJ2-5
v_gene: TRBV24-1
d_gene: TRBD1
CDR3aa: CATSTPGQGFSETQYF
CDR3nt: TGTGCCACCTCTACCCCGGGACAGGGGTTTTCCGAGACCCAGTACTTC

abundance: -
j_gene: TRBJ2-7
v_gene: TRBV5-4
d_gene: TRBD1
CDR3aa: CASSLEVGTGGYEQYF
CDR3nt: TGTGCCAGCAGCTTGGAGGTGGGGACAGGGGGCTACGAGCAGTACTTC

abundance: -
j_gene: TRBJ2-1
v_gene: TRBV15
d_gene: TRBD2
CDR3aa: CATSRETSGSAYNEQFF
CDR3nt: TGTGCCACCAGCAGAGAAACTAGCGGGAGTGCCTACAATGAGCAGTTCTTC

abundance: -
j_gene: TRBJ1-3
v_gene: TRBV4-1
d_gene: -
CDR3aa: CASWKDPLNSGNTIYF
CDR3nt: TGCGCCAGCTGGAAAGACCCCCTTAACTCTGGAAACACCATATATTTT

abundance: once
j_gene: TRBJ1-5
v_gene: TRBV18
d_gene: TRBD1
CDR3aa: CASSPAGQPHHQPQHF
CDR3nt: TGTGCCAGCTCACCTGCGGGACAGCCACATCATCAGCCCCAGCATTTT

abundance: -
j_gene: TRBJ1-3
v_gene: TRBV6-1
d_gene: -
CDR3aa: CASSELSAGGSGNTIYF
CDR3nt: TGTGCCAGCAGTGAACTATCGGCAGGTGGTAGTGGAAACACCATATATTTT

abundance: -
j_gene: TRBJ1-2
v_gene: TRBV2
d_gene: -
CDR3aa: CASRRGAYGYTF
CDR3nt: TGTGCCAGCAGGCGGGGAGCCTATGGCTACACCTTC

abundance: -
j_gene: TRBJ2-3
v_gene: TRBV7-3
d_gene: TRBD2
CDR3aa: CASSLRSSGRGRDTQYF
CDR3nt: TGTGCCAGCAGCTTAAGGTCTAGCGGGAGGGGGCGCGATACGCAGTATTTT

abundance: -
j_gene: TRBJ1-3
v_gene: TRBV4-2
d_gene: -
CDR3aa: CASSQAVGTSNTIYF
CDR3nt: TGTGCCAGCAGCCAAGCCGTAGGGACCTCAAACACCATATATTTT

abundance: -
j_gene: TRBJ2-5
v_gene: TRBV6-2/TRBV6-3
d_gene: -
CDR3aa: CASSYRGRTQETQYF
CDR3nt: TGTGCCAGCAGTTACCGGGGACGGACGCAAGAGACCCAGTACTTC

abundance: -
j_gene: TRBJ1-1
v_gene: TRBV28
d_gene: -
CDR3aa: CASSLSGTEAFF
CDR3nt: TGTGCCAGCAGTTTGTCGGGTACTGAAGCTTTCTTT

abundance: -
j_gene: TRBJ1-1
v_gene: TRBV27
d_gene: -
CDR3aa: CASSPARGTEAFF
CDR3nt: TGTGCCAGCAGTCCCGCCCGGGGAACTGAAGCTTTCTTT

abundance: -
j_gene: TRBJ2-7
v_gene: TRBV7-9
d_gene: TRBD2
CDR3aa: CASSWASGSRSYEQYF
CDR3nt: TGTGCCAGCAGCTGGGCTAGCGGGAGTCGCTCCTACGAGCAGTACTTC

abundance: -
j_gene: TRBJ2-2
v_gene: TRBV28
d_gene: -
CDR3aa: CASSLRVGELFF
CDR3nt: TGTGCCAGCAGTTTGCGAGTCGGGGAGCTGTTTTTT

abundance: -
j_gene: TRBJ1-2
v_gene: TRBV5-4
d_gene: -
CDR3aa: CASSLGQATYGYTF
CDR3nt: TGTGCCAGCAGCTTGGGACAGGCCACCTATGGCTACACCTTC

abundance: -
j_gene: TRBJ2-1
v_gene: TRBV9
d_gene: TRBD1
CDR3aa: CASSVGEGAYNEQFF
CDR3nt: TGTGCCAGCAGCGTAGGAGAGGGGGCATACAATGAGCAGTTCTTC

abundance: -
j_gene: TRBJ1-1
v_gene: TRBV28
d_gene: -
CDR3aa: CASSLTVTLNTEAFF
CDR3nt: TGTGCCAGCAGTTTAACGGTCACGTTGAACACTGAAGCTTTCTTT

abundance: -
j_gene: TRBJ2-2
v_gene: TRBV5-6
d_gene: TRBD1
CDR3aa: CASSSTGTVNTGELFF
CDR3nt: TGTGCCAGCAGCTCCACCGGGACAGTGAACACCGGGGAGCTGTTTTTT

abundance: -
j_gene: TRBJ1-4
v_gene: TRBV28
d_gene: -
CDR3aa: CASSFQGFGNEKLFF
CDR3nt: TGTGCCAGCAGTTTTCAGGGATTCGGCAATGAAAAACTGTTTTTT

abundance: -
j_gene: TRBJ2-4
v_gene: TRBV19
d_gene: -
CDR3aa: CASSMLLKNIQYF
CDR3nt: TGTGCCAGTAGTATGCTCCTGAAAAACATTCAGTACTTC

abundance: -
j_gene: TRBJ2-3
v_gene: TRBV29-1
d_gene: TRBD1
CDR3aa: CSVDWTGSDTQYF
CDR3nt: TGCAGCGTTGACTGGACAGGGTCCGATACGCAGTATTTT

abundance: -
j_gene: TRBJ1-1
v_gene: TRBV7-9
d_gene: TRBD1
CDR3aa: CASSSDRANTEAFF
CDR3nt: TGTGCCAGCAGCTCCGACAGGGCAAACACTGAAGCTTTCTTT

abundance: few
j_gene: TRBJ1-2
v_gene: TRBV4-3
d_gene: -
CDR3aa: CASSQDRGAWGYTF
CDR3nt: TGCGCCAGCAGCCAAGACCGGGGGGCCTGGGGCTACACCTTC

abundance: -
j_gene: TRBJ2-7
v_gene: TRBV29-1
d_gene: TRBD1
CDR3aa: CSVRQGVYEQYF
CDR3nt: TGCAGCGTACGACAGGGGGTTTACGAGCAGTACTTC

abundance: -
j_gene: TRBJ2-3
v_gene: TRBV7-2
d_gene: TRBD2
CDR3aa: CASSPRGSGRDTQYF
CDR3nt: TGTGCCAGCAGCCCCCGGGGTAGCGGGCGAGATACGCAGTATTTT

abundance: -
j_gene: TRBJ1-4
v_gene: TRBV19
d_gene: TRBD1
CDR3aa: CASSIQGDTEKLFF
CDR3nt: TGTGCCAGTAGTATACAGGGGGATACCGAAAAACTGTTTTTT

abundance: -
j_gene: TRBJ1-6
v_gene: TRBV6-5
d_gene: TRBD1
CDR3aa: CASRGQADSPLHF
CDR3nt: TGTGCCAGCAGGGGACAGGCCGATTCACCCCTCCACTTT

abundance: once
j_gene: TRBJ1-3
v_gene: TRBV5-1
d_gene: -
CDR3aa: CASSSGTGNTIYF
CDR3nt: TGCGCCAGCAGCTCAGGCACTGGAAACACCATATATTTT

abundance: -
j_gene: TRBJ2-3
v_gene: TRBV5-1
d_gene: -
CDR3aa: CASSSYRAPGTDTQYF
CDR3nt: TGCGCCAGCAGCTCGTATCGGGCCCCTGGCACAGATACGCAGTATTTT

abundance: -
j_gene: TRBJ2-7
v_gene: TRBV28
d_gene: -
CDR3aa: CASSSRDTEVPYEQYF
CDR3nt: TGTGCCAGCAGTTCCCGGGACACTGAGGTTCCCTACGAGCAGTACTTC

abundance: -
j_gene: TRBJ2-2
v_gene: TRBV2
d_gene: TRBD1
CDR3aa: CASHIRRQGVAGELFF
CDR3nt: TGTGCCAGTCACATCCGGCGACAGGGGGTCGCCGGGGAGCTGTTTTTT

abundance: -
j_gene: TRBJ2-7
v_gene: TRBV11-1
d_gene: -
CDR3aa: CASSLAPQDEQYF
CDR3nt: TGTGCCAGCAGCTTAGCGCCGCAGGACGAGCAGTACTTC

abundance: -
j_gene: TRBJ2-7
v_gene: TRBV18
d_gene: TRBD2
CDR3aa: CASSSRTSDPHEQYF
CDR3nt: TGTGCCAGCTCATCCCGGACTAGCGATCCTCACGAGCAGTACTTC